A single sample gave rise to the 30 T cell receptor beta chains below, sequenced in a study of T-cell reconstitution after alpha-beta-depleted transplantation in children. Unique molecular identifiers were incorporated during preparation of the TCRbeta library. TCRdb recomputed calls from the PCR reads with MiXCR, one row per CDR3 protein. In the table there are more than 550,000 distinct CDR3 sequences, about 10% of which are singletons. Sequenced here: PBMCs from the stem cell graft donor, sampled from the stem cell graft. Receptors were obtained from a human donor who donated a stem cell graft to a child with acute myeloid leukemia.

This clonotype appeared many times. The genes are TRBV25-1 and TRBJ2-7; TRBD2 aligns across 12 bases. The CDR3 spans 13 residues. With V trimmed by 6 bases and J by 4 bases, 1 base remained unmatched. Germline lookup yields CDR1 MGHDK and CDR2 SYGVNS. The CDR3 bases are TGTGCCAGCAGGGGGACTAGCGGGTACGAGCAGTACTTC. Amino acid sequence: CASRGTSGYEQYF.

This clonotype was seen many times. This chain connects TRBV5-1 to TRBJ2-2; D might be TRBD2 (6 bases). This CDR3 is 14 amino acids long. V lost 4 bases and J 4 bases, leaving 11 bases between the germline ends. CDR1 is SGHRS, CDR2 YFSETQ, per germline. The CDR3 DNA follows: TGCGCCAGCAGCAGGGACTTCCTCACCGGGGAGCTGTTTTTT. Amino acids: CASSRDFLTGELFF.

The chain employs TRBV27 and TRBJ1-2; 8 bases map to TRBD1. This CDR3 region has 13 residues. The germline gives CDR1 MNHEY, CDR2 SMNVEV (reference sequence). V trimming: 6 bases; J trimming: 4 bases; junction bases outside the gene matches: 4. The CDR3, as DNA: TGTGCCAGCAGCGACAGGGGTGGCTATGGCTACACCTTC. Its translation is CASSDRGGYGYTF.

In this sample, this clonotype turned up many times. The genes are TRBV10-3 and TRBJ1-5; D remains ambiguous. Germline assignment: CDR1 ENHRY and CDR2 SYGVKD. Trimming removed 2 bases from V and 6 bases from J, with 5 bases in between. This CDR3 contains 12 residues. Here the CDR3 DNA reads TGTGCCATCAGTGAGCCCGCTCAGCCCCAGCATTTT. Its protein is CAISEPAQPQHF.

This clonotype appeared a few times. V and J are TRBV25-1 and TRBJ2-2, with a weak D call TRBD1 (5 bases). Per the germline V gene, CDR1 is MGHDK and CDR2 is SYGVNS. V was cut by 4 bases and J by 4 bases, with 13 bases left in between. The CDR3 loop spans 15 amino acids. This CDR3 reads CASSGFQGITGELFF. The CDR3, as DNA: TGTGCCAGCAGTGGATTCCAGGGCATCACCGGGGAGCTGTTTTTT.

The chain links TRBV9 to TRBJ2-6, with D maybe TRBD2 (5 bases). Trimming took 0 bases from V and 1 from J, leaving 11 bases between them. Germline V gene sequence: CDR1 SGDLS, CDR2 YYNGEE. CDR3 length: 17 residues. CDR3 in DNA: TGTGCCAGCAGCGTAGCGTTATCGGGATCTGGGGCCAACGTCCTGACTTTC. Its protein is CASSVALSGSGANVLTF. The whole variable domain, remainder taken from reference TRBV9 and TRBJ2-6, is DSGVTQTPKHLITATGQRVTLRCSPRSGDLSVYWYQQSLDQGLQFLIQYYNGEERAKGNILERFSAQQFPDLHSELNLSSLELGDSALYFCASSVALSGSGANVLTFGAGSRLTVL.

This clonotype turned up a few times. The chain combines TRBV20-1 with TRBJ2-1, with D maybe TRBD2 (7 bases). V lost 5 bases and J lost 0, with 17 bases in between. CDR1 is DFQATT and CDR2 is SNEGSKA in the germline V gene (reference sequence). The CDR3 covers 16 residues. CDR3 DNA sequence: TGCAGTGCTCAAGGGGGAACTAGCGACTCCTACAATGAGCAGTTCTTC. This encodes CSAQGGTSDSYNEQFF.

The chain is built from TRBV24-1 and TRBJ1-4; D is unclear. With 2 bases removed from V and 11 bases from J, the gap between germline ends came to 17 bases. CDR1 is KGHDR, CDR2 SFDVKD, per germline. The CDR3 is 15 residues long. The CDR3 region has the DNA TGTGCCACCAGTGATTCGCTTTCCCCCTTTCCGAAACTGTTTTTT. It translates to CATSDSLSPFPKLFF.

This clonotype has just a few counts. This chain joins TRBV4-1 and TRBJ2-1; 8 bases match TRBD1. Germline V gives CDR1 MGHRA, CDR2 YSYEKL. Unmatched junction bases numbered 5, after V lost 2 bases and J lost 5 bases. The CDR3 is 15 residues long. The DNA for the CDR3 is TGCGCCAGCAGCCAAATGGACAGGGACGACAATGAGCAGTTCTTC. Translation gives CASSQMDRDDNEQFF.

This clonotype was seen only a few times. The genes are TRBV9 and TRBJ2-5; D unclear. The CDR3 consists of 16 residues. Germline CDR1 and CDR2: SGDLS and YYNGEE. Trimming cost V 1 base and J 3 bases, with 16 bases left between them. The DNA for the CDR3 is TGTGCCAGCAGCGTATCACCGGGCCACTTGGAAGAGACCCAGTACTTC. Its protein product is CASSVSPGHLEETQYF. The full variable domain, with the rest looked up from reference TRBV9 and TRBJ2-5, is DSGVTQTPKHLITATGQRVTLRCSPRSGDLSVYWYQQSLDQGLQFLIQYYNGEERAKGNILERFSAQQFPDLHSELNLSSLELGDSALYFCASSVSPGHLEETQYFGPGTRLLVL.

This clonotype was recorded a few times. This chain links TRBV5-1 with TRBJ2-1, with D maybe TRBD2 (6 bases). The CDR3 runs 15 residues. Deletions cut 5 bases from V and 4 bases from J, with 16 bases between. The germline V gene has CDR1 SGHRS and CDR2 YFSETQ. This CDR3 reads CASSTVGGLYNEQFF. Written as DNA, the CDR3 is TGCGCCAGCAGTACTGTGGGAGGACTATACAATGAGCAGTTCTTC.

In this sample, this clonotype turned up many times. The V and J genes are TRBV6-6 and TRBJ1-6; D is perhaps TRBD1 (6 bases). CDR3 length: 13 residues. Trimming removed 8 bases from V and 7 bases from J, with 12 bases in between. From germline, CDR1 is MNHNY and CDR2 SVGAGI (reference sequence). The CDR3 nucleotides are TGTGCCAGCTTACAGGGTGGCAATTCACCCCTCCACTTT. This translates into CASLQGGNSPLHF.

In this sample, this clonotype turned up a few times. J is TRBJ2-5 and V is TRBV7-2; 8 bases agree with TRBD2. This CDR3 has 14 amino acids. V lost 9 bases to trimming and J lost 4 bases; unmatched junction nucleotides: 10. The V gene's germline CDR1 is SGHTA and CDR2 FQGNSA. CDR3 amino acids: CASYSGVPPETQYF. In DNA, the CDR3 is TGTGCCAGTTATAGCGGGGTCCCGCCAGAGACCCAGTACTTC. Drawing the rest from reference TRBV7-2 and TRBJ2-5, the complete variable domain is GAGVSQSPSNKVTEKGKDVELRCDPISGHTALYWYRQSLGQGLEFLIYFQGNSAPDKSGLPSDRFSAERTGGSVSTLTIQRTQQEDSAVYLCASYSGVPPETQYFGPGTRLLVL.

The table lists this clonotype with many counts. The chain recombines TRBV28 with TRBJ2-7; 9 bases are a match to TRBD1. The V and J ends lost 6 bases and 4 bases, in that order; junction bases with no gene match: 13. The CDR3 runs 16 residues. Germline V gene lookup returns CDR1 MDHEN and CDR2 SYDVKM. CDR3 sequence (DNA): TGTGCCAGCAGAGACCTCACCGGGACAGGGACTTACGAGCAGTACTTC. This codes for CASRDLTGTGTYEQYF.

The V and J genes are TRBV4-3 and TRBJ2-3; perhaps TRBD1 as D (5 bases). The length of the CDR3 is 15 residues. The ends were cut back, 0 bases at V and 5 bases at J, with 12 bases in the middle. Germline V CDR1 and CDR2: LGHNA, YSLEER. The CDR3: CASSQDTGGRDTQYF. As DNA, the CDR3 is TGCGCCAGCAGCCAAGATACAGGTGGAAGAGATACGCAGTATTTT.

This clonotype has ten or more counts. This chain uses TRBV29-1 with TRBJ2-7; 10 nucleotides align to TRBD2. V lost 5 bases to trimming and J lost 5 bases; unmatched junction nucleotides: 9. The length of the CDR3 is 14 residues. The germline V gene has CDR1 SQVTM and CDR2 ANQGSEA. CDR3 bases: TGCAGCGTTCTCAAGAGCGGGAGGGCCGACGAGCAGTACTTC. Amino acid sequence: CSVLKSGRADEQYF.

This clonotype has only a few counts. The chain joins TRBV5-6 to TRBJ1-2; 8 bases map to TRBD1. Germline V gene data show CDR1 as SGHDT and CDR2 as YYEEEE. The trim removed 4 bases at V and 7 bases at J, leaving 9 bases unmatched. CDR3 size: 14 residues. As DNA, the CDR3 is TGTGCCAGCAGCCTAGGACAGGGAAGGTTTGGCTACACCTTC. Encoded protein: CASSLGQGRFGYTF.

This clonotype showed up just a few times. The chain recombines TRBV7-9 with TRBJ1-5; no clear D. There are 14 residues in the CDR3. V lost 9 bases and J 0 bases, leaving 12 bases between the germline ends. CDR1 is SEHNR and CDR2 is FQNEAQ in the germline V gene (reference sequence). CDR3 residues: CASEASGSNQPQHF. In DNA form, the CDR3 reads TGTGCCAGTGAAGCAAGCGGTAGCAATCAGCCCCAGCATTTT.

This clonotype was detected only a few times. The chain uses TRBV20-1 and TRBJ2-1; D gene uncertain. Trimming pared 8 bases from V and 6 bases from J, leaving 14 bases between. Germline V gene data show CDR1 as DFQATT and CDR2 as SNEGSKA (reference sequence). The CDR3 has 12 residues. The CDR3, as DNA: TGCAGTTACCTAAGGCGGAGCAATGAGCAGTTCTTC. This sequence encodes CSYLRRSNEQFF.

The rearrangement joins TRBV7-2 to TRBJ1-2, with 7 bases identical to TRBD1. V lost 0 bases and J lost 4; bases outside the gene matches: 8. CDR3 length equals 16 residues. Germline V gene data show CDR1 as SGHTA and CDR2 as FQGNSA. Here the CDR3 DNA reads TGTGCCAGCAGCTTAGCGCCGAGGGGGCAGAGCTATGGCTACACCTTC. This sequence encodes CASSLAPRGQSYGYTF. Combining the CDR3 with reference TRBV7-2 and TRBJ1-2 gives the whole variable domain GAGVSQSPSNKVTEKGKDVELRCDPISGHTALYWYRQSLGQGLEFLIYFQGNSAPDKSGLPSDRFSAERTGGSVSTLTIQRTQQEDSAVYLCASSLAPRGQSYGYTFGSGTRLTVV.

In this sample, this clonotype turned up a few times. The rearrangement joins TRBV7-9 to TRBJ2-7; D not certain. The CDR3 consists of 14 residues. Per germline, CDR1 SEHNR and CDR2 FQNEAQ (reference sequence). V was trimmed by 2 bases and J by 0 bases, leaving 8 bases between them. This CDR3 reads CASSLSPLSYEQYF. The DNA of the CDR3 is TGTGCCAGCAGCTTATCCCCCCTCTCCTACGAGCAGTACTTC.

In this sample, this clonotype turned up many times. The V call is TRBV20-1, the J call TRBJ2-3; unclear D gene. CDR3 length: 14 amino acids. CDR1 DFQATT and CDR2 SNEGSKA come from the germline V gene (reference sequence). V gave up 2 bases and J gave up 2 bases, with 11 bases separating them. DNA for the CDR3: TGCAGTGCTAGAAAGGCTACTAACACAGATACGCAGTATTTT. It translates to CSARKATNTDTQYF.

This clonotype was recorded many times. This sequence joins TRBV4-3 and TRBJ2-3, with 8 bases fitting TRBD2. The trim removed 0 bases at V and 2 bases at J, leaving 7 bases unmatched. The CDR3 length is 17 residues. Germline values: CDR1 LGHNA, CDR2 YSLEER. CDR3 amino acids: CASSQDSSGHLTDTQYF. The CDR3 DNA is TGCGCCAGCAGCCAAGATTCTAGCGGGCATCTCACAGATACGCAGTATTTT.

The J gene is TRBJ2-1, the V gene TRBV7-3, with D perhaps matching TRBD1 or TRBD2 (5 bases each). Germline CDR1 reads SGHTA; CDR2 reads FQGTGA. The ends were cut back, 5 bases at V and 12 bases at J, with 23 bases in the middle. The CDR3 has 15 amino acids. The CDR3: CASSPEDSVGAGQFF. CDR3 nucleotides: TGTGCCAGCAGCCCAGAGGACTCGGTTGGGGCCGGGCAGTTCTTC.

V is TRBV5-6 and J is TRBJ2-7, with D perhaps matching TRBD1 or TRBD2 (5 bases each). V gave up 3 bases and J gave up 1 base, with 14 bases separating them. CDR1 and CDR2 from the germline V gene are SGHDT and YYEEEE. The CDR3 has 15 residues. The CDR3 DNA sequence: TGTGCCAGCAGCTACGGACAAGCGGTTTCCTACGAGCAGTACTTC. Residues: CASSYGQAVSYEQYF.

The chain employs TRBV28 and TRBJ2-7; 8 bases align to TRBD2. This CDR3 is 15 amino acids long. Germline loops: CDR1 MDHEN, CDR2 SYDVKM. J gave up 6 bases and V 6 bases, and 13 bases lay outside the gene matches. The CDR3 loop reads CASRDFSGMTSEQYF. CDR3 nucleotide sequence: TGTGCCAGCAGGGACTTTAGCGGGATGACGTCCGAGCAGTACTTC.

The J gene is TRBJ1-4, the V gene TRBV10-3, with 9 positions matching TRBD1. CDR1 and CDR2 from the germline V gene are ENHRY and SYGVKD. V dropped 6 bases and J dropped 8; count of bases not matched to a gene: 10. The CDR3 spans 15 residues. CDR3 in amino acids: CAIRGGTGIKEKLFF. Here the CDR3 DNA reads TGTGCCATCAGGGGGGGGACAGGGATTAAGGAAAAACTGTTTTTT.

This clonotype was picked up a small number of times. The V and J genes are TRBV4-3 and TRBJ1-2; 7 nucleotides match TRBD1. J was trimmed by 6 bases and V by 1 base; bases with no gene match: 5. This CDR3 spans 14 amino acids. CDR1 and CDR2 from the germline V gene are LGHNA and YSLEER. The CDR3 spells CASSQVFDRDGYTF. The CDR3 nucleotides are TGCGCCAGCAGCCAAGTTTTTGACAGGGATGGCTACACCTTC.

Ten or more counts support this clonotype. V is TRBV15 and J is TRBJ2-1, with unresolved D. This CDR3 has 13 amino acids. Per the germline V gene, CDR1 is LNHNV and CDR2 is YYDKDF (reference sequence). Trimming removed 1 base at V and 6 bases at J, with 7 bases between. The CDR3 is CATSRAMGNEQFF. The DNA of the CDR3 is TGTGCCACCAGCAGAGCTATGGGCAATGAGCAGTTCTTC.

This clonotype was seen a handful of times. The V and J genes are TRBV5-1 and TRBJ2-7, with 10 bases lining up with TRBD2. V lost 0 bases to trimming and J lost 2 bases; unmatched junction nucleotides: 14. This CDR3 contains 19 residues. Germline-derived CDR1 and CDR2 are SGHRS and YFSETQ. The CDR3 DNA sequence: TGCGCCAGCAGCTTGGAAGGGGCTAGCGGGAGACCCCAACCCTACGAGCAGTACTTC. Encoded protein: CASSLEGASGRPQPYEQYF.